These 6 T cell receptor beta chains originate from one sample sequenced in a study of T cell responses to AZD1222 COVID-19 vaccine. Clones were read by immunoSEQ multiplex PCR, and TCRdb kept only the in-frame ones, dropping some. Here the sample spans approximately 100,000 clones, 88% being singletons. Sequencing used peripheral blood, obtained on day 0 of AZD1222 vaccination. These receptor sequences come from an adult in good health.

To note about this clone: The same CDR3 can be traced to other DNA sequences in this sample. V usage is TRBV11-2 and J usage is TRBJ1-2, with unresolved D. V lost 0 bases to trimming and J lost 0 bases, with 5 bases between them. The CDR3 runs 14 residues. Germline CDR1 and CDR2: SGHAT and FQNNGV. Here the CDR3 reads CASSLEYTNYGYTF. The CDR3 DNA reads TGTGCCAGCAGCTTAGAGTATACTAACTATGGCTACACCTTC.

This chain connects TRBV15 to TRBJ1-1; D possibly corresponds to TRBD1 (5 bases). V was cut by 1 base and J by 6 bases, with 15 bases left in between. Germline CDR1 is LNHNV and CDR2 is YYDKDF (reference sequence). The CDR3 has 15 residues. CDR3 loop: CATSRGQGGYPEAFF. CDR3 DNA: TGTGCCACCAGCAGAGGGCAGGGCGGGTATCCTGAAGCTTTCTTT.

The chain carries TRBV6-2 or TRBV6-3 and TRBJ2-7; weak D call: TRBD1 (6 bases). Germline V gene data show CDR1 as MNHEY and CDR2 as SVGEGT. The length of the CDR3 is 15 residues. V was trimmed by 0 bases and J by 3 bases, leaving 12 bases between them. The CDR3 region is CASSYSQGDFYEQYF. The CDR3 DNA reads TGTGCCAGCAGTTACTCACAGGGAGATTTCTACGAGCAGTACTTC.

This chain links TRBV7-2 with TRBJ2-5; perhaps TRBD2 as D (6 bases). Trimming took 8 bases from V and 7 from J, leaving 11 bases between them. CDR1 is SGHTA, CDR2 FQGNSA, per germline. The CDR3 covers 11 residues. For the CDR3, the DNA is TGTGCCAGCTGGGGGGATGGGACCCAGTACTTC. Translating gives CASWGDGTQYF.

This chain links TRBV28 with TRBJ2-7; D not certain. V lost 6 bases, J lost 2 bases, and 11 bases lay in between. The CDR3 has 13 amino acids. Germline CDR1 is MDHEN and CDR2 is SYDVKM. Written as DNA, the CDR3 is TGTGCCAGCAGGGTTGGCAGGCCCTACGAGCAGTACTTC. Translated: CASRVGRPYEQYF.

J is TRBJ1-6 and V is TRBV11-2, with D possibly TRBD1 on 5 matching bases. The CDR3 covers 14 residues. The V end was cut by 4 bases, the J end by 7 bases, with 11 bases between. CDR1 and CDR2 from the germline V gene are SGHAT and FQNNGV. This CDR3 reads CASSWDRFNSPLHF. The CDR3 DNA sequence: TGTGCCAGCAGCTGGGACCGGTTCAATTCACCCCTCCACTTT.